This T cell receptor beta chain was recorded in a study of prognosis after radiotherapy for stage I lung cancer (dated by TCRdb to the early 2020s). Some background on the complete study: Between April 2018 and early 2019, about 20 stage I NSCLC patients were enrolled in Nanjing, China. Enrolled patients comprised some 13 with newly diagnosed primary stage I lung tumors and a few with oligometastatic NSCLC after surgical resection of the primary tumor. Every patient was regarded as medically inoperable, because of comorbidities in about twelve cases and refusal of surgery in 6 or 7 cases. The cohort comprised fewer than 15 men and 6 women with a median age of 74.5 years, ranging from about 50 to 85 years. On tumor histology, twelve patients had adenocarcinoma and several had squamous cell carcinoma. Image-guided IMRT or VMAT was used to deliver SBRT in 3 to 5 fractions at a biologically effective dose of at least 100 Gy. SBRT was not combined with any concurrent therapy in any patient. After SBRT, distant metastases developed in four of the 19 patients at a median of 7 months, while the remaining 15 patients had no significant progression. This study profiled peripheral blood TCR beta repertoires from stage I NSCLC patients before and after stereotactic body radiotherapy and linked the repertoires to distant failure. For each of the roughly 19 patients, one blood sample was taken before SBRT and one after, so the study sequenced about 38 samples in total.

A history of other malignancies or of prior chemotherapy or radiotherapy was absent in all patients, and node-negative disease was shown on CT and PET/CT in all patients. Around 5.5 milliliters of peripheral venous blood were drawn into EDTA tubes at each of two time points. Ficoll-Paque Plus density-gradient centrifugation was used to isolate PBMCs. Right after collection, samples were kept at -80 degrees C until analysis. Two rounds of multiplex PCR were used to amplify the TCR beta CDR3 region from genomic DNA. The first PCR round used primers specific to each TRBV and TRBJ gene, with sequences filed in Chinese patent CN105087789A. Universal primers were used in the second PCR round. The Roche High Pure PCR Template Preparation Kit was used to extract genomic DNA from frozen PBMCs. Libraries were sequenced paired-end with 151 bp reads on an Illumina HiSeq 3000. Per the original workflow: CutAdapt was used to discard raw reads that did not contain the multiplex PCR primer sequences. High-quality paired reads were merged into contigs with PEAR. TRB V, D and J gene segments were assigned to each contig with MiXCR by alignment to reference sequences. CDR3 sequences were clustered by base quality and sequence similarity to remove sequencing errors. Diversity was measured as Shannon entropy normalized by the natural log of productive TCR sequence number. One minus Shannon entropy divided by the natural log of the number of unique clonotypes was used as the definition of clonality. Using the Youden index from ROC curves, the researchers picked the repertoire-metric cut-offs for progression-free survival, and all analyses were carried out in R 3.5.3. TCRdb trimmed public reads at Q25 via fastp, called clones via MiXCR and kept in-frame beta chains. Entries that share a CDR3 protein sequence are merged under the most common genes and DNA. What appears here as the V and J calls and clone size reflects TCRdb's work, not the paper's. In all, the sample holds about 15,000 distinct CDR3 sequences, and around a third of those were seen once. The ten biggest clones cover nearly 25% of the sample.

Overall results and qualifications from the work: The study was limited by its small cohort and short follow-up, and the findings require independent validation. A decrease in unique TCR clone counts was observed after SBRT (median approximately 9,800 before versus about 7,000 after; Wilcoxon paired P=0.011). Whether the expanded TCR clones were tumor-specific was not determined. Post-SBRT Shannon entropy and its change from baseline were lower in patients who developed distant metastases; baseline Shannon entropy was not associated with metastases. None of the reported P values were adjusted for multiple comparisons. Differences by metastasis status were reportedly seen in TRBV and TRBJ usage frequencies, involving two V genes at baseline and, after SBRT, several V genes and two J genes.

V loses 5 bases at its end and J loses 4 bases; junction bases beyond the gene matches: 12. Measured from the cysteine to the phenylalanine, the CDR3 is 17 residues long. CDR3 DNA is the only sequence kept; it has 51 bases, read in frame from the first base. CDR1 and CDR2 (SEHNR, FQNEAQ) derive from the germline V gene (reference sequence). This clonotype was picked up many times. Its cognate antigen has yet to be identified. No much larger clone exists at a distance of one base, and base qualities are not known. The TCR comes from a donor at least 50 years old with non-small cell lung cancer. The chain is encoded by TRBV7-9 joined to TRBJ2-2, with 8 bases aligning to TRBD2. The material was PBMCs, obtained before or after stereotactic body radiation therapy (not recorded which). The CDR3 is CASSPWRGAGSTGELFF. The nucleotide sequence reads TGTGCCAGCAGCCCGTGGCGGGGGGCGGGGAGCACCGGGGAGCTGTTTTTT.